Shown below are 18 T cell receptor beta chains from a single sample sequenced in a study of response to subunit inactivated influenza vaccine. TCRdb reprocessed the RT-PCR reads with MiXCR, giving one entry per CDR3 protein. The sample includes around 520,000 distinct CDR3 sequences, around 25% of them seen just once. The material sequenced was CD4+ T cells sorted from PBMCs, taken 4 to 6 days after vaccination. These receptors came from a man in his fifties or sixties who received an inactivated influenza vaccine.

The chain combines TRBV4-1 with TRBJ2-1; 12 bases match TRBD2. Germline V gene lookup returns CDR1 MGHRA and CDR2 YSYEKL. The CDR3 totals 16 residues. J was trimmed by 4 bases and V by 4 bases; bases with no gene match: 5. The CDR3 nucleotides are TGCGCCAGCAGCCCTCGGACTAGCGGGGAATACAATGAGCAGTTCTTC. Protein: CASSPRTSGEYNEQFF.

V usage is TRBV29-1 and J usage is TRBJ1-2; D call uncertain. V gave up 4 bases and J gave up 6 bases, with 15 bases separating them. Germline V gene sequence: CDR1 SQVTM, CDR2 ANQGSEA. The CDR3 has 13 amino acids. Here the CDR3 reads CSVGALVLDGYTF. Here the CDR3 DNA reads TGCAGCGTTGGGGCTCTGGTACTCGATGGCTACACCTTC.

The rearrangement uses TRBV20-1 and TRBJ2-5, with D possibly TRBD2 on 6 matching bases. The CDR3 contains 14 residues. Germline loops: CDR1 DFQATT, CDR2 SNEGSKA (reference sequence). With 2 bases removed from V and 4 bases from J, the gap between germline ends came to 14 bases. In DNA, the CDR3 is TGCAGTGCTAGAAGGCGCGGGACCTCAGAGACCCAGTACTTC. Translated: CSARRRGTSETQYF.

This clonotype was picked up a small number of times. The chain links TRBV4-1 to TRBJ1-4; D not certain. V dropped 0 bases and J dropped 12 bases, with 11 bases sitting between them. Germline CDR1 MGHRA, CDR2 YSYEKL. CDR3 length: 13 residues. CDR3 DNA sequence: TGCGCCAGCAGCCAAGATCGGGGAAGGCAACTGTTTTTT. This sequence encodes CASSQDRGRQLFF.

This clonotype was counted a few times. The rearrangement joins TRBV12-3 or TRBV12-4 to TRBJ2-4, with D possibly matching TRBD2 (5 bases). V was cut by 3 bases and J by 6 bases, with 12 bases left in between. The CDR3 totals 14 residues. This CDR3 is CASSFSGSANIQYF. The CDR3 coding sequence is TGTGCCAGCAGTTTTTCGGGTAGCGCAAACATTCAGTACTTC.

The chain uses TRBV20-1 and TRBJ2-3; D is possibly TRBD2 (6 bases). Germline V gives CDR1 DFQATT, CDR2 SNEGSKA (reference sequence). This CDR3 comprises 15 residues. V shed 8 bases and J shed 3 bases, with 21 bases lying between them. Written as DNA, the CDR3 is TGCAGTTCCCCCAGGGCGGGGAAGTTTACAGATACGCAGTATTTT. Protein sequence: CSSPRAGKFTDTQYF.

This clonotype showed up many times. The chain is built from TRBV4-2 and TRBJ2-3, with D possibly called TRBD1 or TRBD2 (6 bases each). V was pared by 0 bases and J by 8 bases, with 24 bases between. This CDR3 contains 18 residues. Germline V lookup: CDR1 LGHNA, CDR2 YNFKEQ. The CDR3 DNA reads TGTGCCAGCAGCCAAGAACGTCGTCGGGGGCTCCTCCGGAGTACGCAGTATTTT. This encodes CASSQERRRGLLRSTQYF.

This chain uses TRBV6-1 with TRBJ2-3; D perhaps matches TRBD2 (5 bases). The V and J ends lost 7 bases and 0 bases respectively, with 17 bases between them. This CDR3 spans 16 amino acids. Germline V gene lookup returns CDR1 MNHNS and CDR2 SASEGT. This chain's CDR3 is CASIPRWRTSTDTQYF. CDR3 nucleotides: TGTGCCAGCATCCCCCGGTGGCGGACTAGCACAGATACGCAGTATTTT.

This chain connects TRBV20-1 to TRBJ1-3, with D perhaps matching TRBD1 (5 bases). V lost 0 bases, J lost 3 bases, and 12 bases lay in between. CDR1 is DFQATT, CDR2 SNEGSKA, per germline (reference sequence). The CDR3 has 15 amino acids. The CDR3 loop reads CSARDPQGRGNTIYF. CDR3 coding DNA: TGCAGTGCTAGAGACCCTCAGGGACGTGGAAACACCATATATTTT.

This chain joins TRBV25-1 and TRBJ1-2, with D possibly being TRBD1 (5 bases). Trimming removed 4 bases from V and 4 bases from J, with 10 bases in between. The germline CDR1 and CDR2 sequences are MGHDK and SYGVNS. The CDR3 is made up of 13 amino acids. DNA for the CDR3: TGTGCCAGCAGTGCGGCGGGGCCCTATGGCTACACCTTC. Its translation is CASSAAGPYGYTF.

The chain joins TRBV11-2 to TRBJ2-7; TRBD1 matches 11 bases. Unmatched junction bases numbered 11, after V lost 5 bases and J lost 2 bases. Per germline, CDR1 SGHAT and CDR2 FQNNGV. The CDR3 totals 17 residues. CDR3 in amino acids: CASSPQSPGQGAYEQYF. The CDR3 nucleotides read TGTGCCAGCAGCCCACAATCCCCGGGACAGGGGGCCTACGAGCAGTACTTC.

The chain joins TRBV20-1 to TRBJ2-7, with a weak D call TRBD1 (6 bases). CDR3 length equals 13 residues. V dropped 8 bases and J dropped 1 base, with 15 bases sitting between them. CDR1 is DFQATT, CDR2 SNEGSKA, per germline (reference sequence). CDR3 sequence (DNA): TGCAGTTTCACAGGGTCCAATTCCTACGAGCAGTACTTC. Translated: CSFTGSNSYEQYF.

This clonotype was seen more than once but under ten times. Here the CDR3 DNA reads TGTGCCAGCAGTTTTCCCTCCGGGACTTCGACTGGTACGCAGTATTTT. This encodes CASSFPSGTSTGTQYF. V is TRBV12-3 or TRBV12-4 and J is TRBJ2-3; perhaps TRBD2 as D (6 bases). Trimming removed 3 bases at V and 8 bases at J, with 21 bases between. The CDR3 contains 16 residues.

V usage is TRBV5-1 and J usage is TRBJ2-4; 10 bases are a match to TRBD2. J was trimmed by 13 bases and V by 0 bases; bases with no gene match: 19. CDR1 SGHRS and CDR2 YFSETQ come from the germline V gene. This CDR3 spans 18 amino acids. The CDR3 reads CASSLGSSGGVTGTLQYF. In DNA, the CDR3 is TGCGCCAGCAGCTTGGGTTCCAGCGGGGGGGTTACGGGTACCCTCCAGTACTTC.

The rearrangement uses TRBV15 and TRBJ1-6, with a tentative D call TRBD1 (5 bases). This CDR3 comprises 14 residues. V lost 2 bases and J 8 bases, leaving 10 bases between the germline ends. CDR1 is LNHNV, CDR2 YYDKDF, per germline (reference sequence). CDR3 DNA sequence: TGTGCCACCAGCAGAAGGGGACGTGATTCACCCCTCCACTTT. Translated: CATSRRGRDSPLHF. The full variable domain, in which reference TRBV15 and TRBJ1-6 provide the parts outside the CDR3, is DAMVIQNPRYQVTQFGKPVTLSCSQTLNHNVMYWYQQKSSQAPKLLFHYYDKDFNNEADTPDNFQSRRPNTSFCFLDIRSPGLGDTAMYLCATSRRGRDSPLHFGNGTRLTVT.

This clonotype was seen just once. This rearrangement joins TRBV24-1 to TRBJ2-5, with 7 bases matching TRBD1. The CDR3 loop spans 14 amino acids. Germline values: CDR1 KGHDR, CDR2 SFDVKD. Trimming cost V 3 bases and J 5 bases; bases outside gene matches: 5. Written as DNA, the CDR3 is TGTGCCACCAGTGATCCCGGGACAGTTGAGACCCAGTACTTC. Amino acid sequence: CATSDPGTVETQYF.

CDR3 amino acids: CASSKQDRVKETQYF. CDR3 nucleotides: TGCGCCAGCAGCAAGCAGGACAGGGTTAAAGAGACCCAGTACTTC. The V call is TRBV5-1, the J call TRBJ2-5; 8 nucleotides align to TRBD1. Germline V lookup: CDR1 SGHRS, CDR2 YFSETQ. This CDR3 comprises 15 residues. After removal of 4 bases from V and 3 bases from J, the junction contained 8 bases not matched to a gene.

This sequence joins TRBV20-1 and TRBJ2-3; D remains unclear. Trimming pared 5 bases from V and 2 bases from J, leaving 11 bases between. There are 13 residues in the CDR3. Germline CDR1 and CDR2: DFQATT and SNEGSKA (reference sequence). Here the CDR3 DNA reads TGCAGTGCTTCAAGCCCTAACACAGATACGCAGTATTTT. This gives the protein CSASSPNTDTQYF.